These 17 T cell receptor beta chains share one sample of origin, sequenced in a study of lymphopenia after photon versus proton radiotherapy. The repertoire was sequenced with immunoSEQ multiplex PCR; TCRdb's copy has only in-frame clones and lacks some. The sample lists 70,000 or so clones, around 90% occurring once. The sequencing used peripheral blood, collected from a patient treated with photon-based radiotherapy. These receptors were collected from an older woman with pancreatic cancer.

CDR3 bases: TGTGCCAGCAGCTTAGAGGGGGGGTTGAGCTCCTACGAGCAGTACTTC. As protein: CASSLEGGLSSYEQYF. The rearrangement joins TRBV11-2 to TRBJ2-7, with 7 bases that match TRBD2. V shed 0 bases, J shed 0 bases, and the junction held 5 bases outside the gene matches. The CDR3 covers 16 residues. Germline V gene data show CDR1 as SGHAT and CDR2 as FQNNGV.

This clone was detected only a few times. The chain couples TRBV5-5 to TRBJ1-5; D may be TRBD1 (5 bases). The CDR3 is made up of 15 amino acids. Germline V lookup: CDR1 SGHKS, CDR2 YYEKEE (reference sequence). Trimming took off 0 bases at V and 0 bases at J, with 7 bases between the two ends. For the CDR3, the DNA is TGTGCCAGCAGCTTGGCCGACAGTAGCAATCAGCCCCAGCATTTT. Translated, it gives CASSLADSSNQPQHF. Using reference TRBV5-5 and TRBJ1-5 for the parts outside the CDR3, the full variable domain is DAGVTQSPTHLIKTRGQQVTLRCSPISGHKSVSWYQQVLGQGPQFIFQYYEKEERGRGNFPDRFSARQFPNYSSELNVNALLLGDSALYLCASSLADSSNQPQHFGDGTRLSIL.

The rearrangement joins TRBV4-3 to TRBJ1-5, with a possible D match to TRBD1 (5 bases). With 1 base removed from V and 9 bases from J, the gap between germline ends came to 13 bases. CDR1 is LGHNA and CDR2 is YSLEER in the germline V gene. The CDR3 sequence is 14 residues long. The CDR3 loop reads CASSQGDVGGPQHF. In DNA, the CDR3 is TGCGCCAGCAGCCAAGGGGACGTGGGAGGGCCCCAGCATTTT.

Comments on this clone: The same CDR3 also results from other DNA sequences found in this sample. The rearrangement links TRBV18 to TRBJ2-3; D gene unclear. Between the trimmed V and J ends, which lost 3 bases and 0 bases, there was a span of 4 bases. The germline gives CDR1 KGHSH, CDR2 LQKENI. The CDR3 has 13 residues. The CDR3 sequence is CASSPPSTDTQYF. CDR3 nucleotides: TGTGCCAGCTCACCGCCGAGCACAGATACGCAGTATTTT.

The V call is TRBV30, the J call TRBJ1-2, with 8 bases aligning to TRBD1. Germline loops: CDR1 GTSNPN, CDR2 SVGIG (reference sequence). J gave up 5 bases and V 0 bases, and 14 bases lay outside the gene matches. The CDR3 runs to 17 residues. CDR3 in DNA: TGTGCCTGGAGTGTACAGATGGTGTCGGACAGGGTGTATGGCTACACCTTC. Its protein product is CAWSVQMVSDRVYGYTF.

J is TRBJ1-1 and V is TRBV4-3, with D uncertain. Trimming stripped 1 base from V and 5 bases from J, with 8 bases between. Germline V gives CDR1 LGHNA, CDR2 YSLEER. The CDR3 is 13 amino acids. CDR3 DNA: TGCGCCAGCAGCCAAGGAGGTCGGACTGAAGCTTTCTTT. Protein sequence: CASSQGGRTEAFF.

The chain is built from TRBV29-1 and TRBJ2-5, with D perhaps TRBD2 (6 bases). The germline gives CDR1 SQVTM, CDR2 ANQGSEA. This CDR3 is 13 amino acids long. Trimming stripped 0 bases from V and 11 bases from J, with 16 bases between. The CDR3 sequence: CSVEELAAGEQYF. The CDR3 region has the DNA TGCAGCGTTGAAGAACTAGCTGCGGGTGAGCAGTACTTC.

The rearrangement links TRBV2 to TRBJ2-3; 10 bases align to TRBD2. Trimming cost V 0 bases and J 5 bases; bases outside gene matches: 11. Germline V gene lookup returns CDR1 SNHLY and CDR2 FYNNEI. The CDR3 extends over 18 amino acids. The CDR3 is CASSEAEAGGPRRDTQYF. For the CDR3, the DNA is TGTGCCAGCAGTGAAGCGGAAGCGGGAGGGCCGAGGAGAGATACGCAGTATTTT.

The chain recombines TRBV21-1 with TRBJ2-7; the listed D gene, TRBD2, was not tested against the DNA. TRBV21-1 is noted as a pseudogene. This CDR3 spans 16 amino acids. The CDR3 DNA follows: TGTGCCAGCAGCGAGATAGAGATCAGCGGGAGTAAAGAGCAGTACTTC. Translated, it gives CASSEIEISGSKEQYF.

This chain connects TRBV4-2 to TRBJ1-1; D may be TRBD1 (5 bases). CDR1 is LGHNA and CDR2 is YNFKEQ in the germline V gene. V dropped 1 base and J dropped 5 bases, with 17 bases sitting between them. This CDR3 is built from 16 residues. Written as DNA, the CDR3 is TGTGCCAGCAGCCAAGTTGAGCAGGGATGGGTGACTGAAGCTTTCTTT. Encoded protein: CASSQVEQGWVTEAFF.

This sequence joins TRBV5-1 and TRBJ2-2, with TRBD1 identical over 10 bases. The germline CDR1 and CDR2 sequences are SGHRS and YFSETQ. The ends lost 4 bases at V and 5 bases at J; junction bases unmatched: 8. The CDR3 has 16 residues. The CDR3, as DNA: TGCGCCAGCAGCCTCCGGGACAGGGGTCTGACCGGGGAGCTGTTTTTT. It codes for CASSLRDRGLTGELFF.

This chain connects TRBV28 to TRBJ2-5, with 7 bases identical to TRBD2. The V and J ends lost 3 bases and 1 base, in that order; junction bases with no gene match: 17. The CDR3 is 19 amino acids. Germline CDR1 reads MDHEN; CDR2 reads SYDVKM. CDR3 amino acids: CASSLEGGLVWGFQETQYF. The CDR3, as DNA: TGTGCCAGCAGTTTGGAAGGCGGACTAGTTTGGGGATTCCAAGAGACCCAGTACTTC.

This clone turned up a few times. The V gene is TRBV2, the J gene TRBJ1-2; maybe TRBD1 (5 bases). V gave up 6 bases and J gave up 4 bases, with 12 bases separating them. This CDR3 has 13 residues. CDR1 is SNHLY, CDR2 FYNNEI, per germline. The chain's CDR3 is CASRADSAYGYTF. The CDR3 nucleotides are TGTGCCAGCAGGGCCGACAGCGCCTATGGCTACACCTTC.

For this clone: The same CDR3 also results from other DNA sequences found in this sample. The CDR3 reads CASSPLDEQFF. CDR3 DNA: TGTGCCAGCTCACCACTGGATGAGCAGTTCTTC. This chain uses TRBV18 with TRBJ2-1; D is uncertain. Trimming cost V 1 base and J 8 bases, with 3 bases left between them. Per the germline V gene, CDR1 is KGHSH and CDR2 is LQKENI. This CDR3 region has 11 residues.

The table lists this clone with a few counts. CDR3 sequence: CASSVETGVGNTIYF. The CDR3 DNA follows: TGTGCCAGCAGCGTAGAGACAGGGGTTGGAAACACCATATATTTT. The J gene is TRBJ1-3, the V gene TRBV9; 8 bases are a match to TRBD1. Germline trimming cut 0 bases from V and 3 bases from J; bases unmatched to any gene: 2. The CDR3 loop spans 15 amino acids. The germline gives CDR1 SGDLS, CDR2 YYNGEE.

The CDR3 region is CASSIDLRVETQYF. The CDR3 bases are TGTGCCAGTAGTATAGATCTCAGGGTGGAGACCCAGTACTTC. The chain combines TRBV19 with TRBJ2-5; D perhaps matches TRBD1 (5 bases). V gave up 0 bases and J gave up 5 bases, with 10 bases separating them. Germline-derived CDR1 and CDR2 are LNHDA and SQIVND (reference sequence). CDR3 length: 14 residues.

The chain joins TRBV19 to TRBJ2-1, with D unclear. This CDR3 spans 14 amino acids. CDR1 and CDR2 from the germline V gene are LNHDA and SQIVND (reference sequence). V gave up 2 bases and J gave up 5 bases, with 10 bases separating them. CDR3 nucleotides: TGTGCCAGTAGTATATGGTCGCAGAACAATGAGCAGTTCTTC. Translation gives CASSIWSQNNEQFF.